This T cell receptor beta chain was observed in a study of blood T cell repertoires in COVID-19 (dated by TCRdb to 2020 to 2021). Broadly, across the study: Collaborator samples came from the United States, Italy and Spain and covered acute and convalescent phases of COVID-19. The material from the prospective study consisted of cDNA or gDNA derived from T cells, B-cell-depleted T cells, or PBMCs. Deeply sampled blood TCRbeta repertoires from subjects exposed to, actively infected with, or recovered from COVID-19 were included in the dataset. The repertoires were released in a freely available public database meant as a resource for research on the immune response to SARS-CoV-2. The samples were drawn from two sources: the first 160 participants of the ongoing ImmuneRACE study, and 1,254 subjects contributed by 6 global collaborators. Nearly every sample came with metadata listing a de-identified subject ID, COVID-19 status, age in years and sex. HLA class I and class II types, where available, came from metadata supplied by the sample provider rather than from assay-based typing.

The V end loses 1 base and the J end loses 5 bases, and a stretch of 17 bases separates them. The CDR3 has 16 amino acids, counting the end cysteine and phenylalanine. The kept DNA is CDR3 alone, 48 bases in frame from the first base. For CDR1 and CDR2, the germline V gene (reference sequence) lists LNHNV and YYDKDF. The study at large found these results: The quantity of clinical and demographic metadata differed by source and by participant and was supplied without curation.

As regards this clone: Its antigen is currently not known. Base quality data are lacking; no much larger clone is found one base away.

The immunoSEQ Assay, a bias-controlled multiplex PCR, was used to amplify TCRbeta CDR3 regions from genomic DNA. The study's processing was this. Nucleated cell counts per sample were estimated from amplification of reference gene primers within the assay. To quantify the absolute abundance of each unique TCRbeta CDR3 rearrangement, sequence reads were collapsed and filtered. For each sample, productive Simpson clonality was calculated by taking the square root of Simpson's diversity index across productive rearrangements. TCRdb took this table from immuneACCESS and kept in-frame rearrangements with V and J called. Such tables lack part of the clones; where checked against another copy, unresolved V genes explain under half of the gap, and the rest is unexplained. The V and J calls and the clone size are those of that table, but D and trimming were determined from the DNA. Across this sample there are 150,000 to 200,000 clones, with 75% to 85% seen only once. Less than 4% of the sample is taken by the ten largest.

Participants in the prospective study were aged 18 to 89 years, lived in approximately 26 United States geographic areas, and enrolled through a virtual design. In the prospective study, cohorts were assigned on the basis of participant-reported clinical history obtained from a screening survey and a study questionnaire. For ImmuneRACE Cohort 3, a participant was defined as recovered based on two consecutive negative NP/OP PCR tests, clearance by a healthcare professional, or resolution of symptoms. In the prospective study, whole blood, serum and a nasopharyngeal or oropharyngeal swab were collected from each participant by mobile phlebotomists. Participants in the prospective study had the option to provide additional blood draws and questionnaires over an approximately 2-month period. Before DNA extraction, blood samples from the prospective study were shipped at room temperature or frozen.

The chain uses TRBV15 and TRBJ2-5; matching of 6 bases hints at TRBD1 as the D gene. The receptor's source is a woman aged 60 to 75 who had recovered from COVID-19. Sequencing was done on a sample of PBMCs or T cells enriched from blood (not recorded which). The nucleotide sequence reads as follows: TGTGCCACCAGCAGAGCCGGGAAACAGGGATGGGAGACCCAGTACTTC. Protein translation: CATSRAGKQGWETQYF.